This paragraph reports one TCR beta chain. The sample comes from a study of ipilimumab plus nivolumab after autologous stem cell transplantation. Study-level background: The DLBCL group included primary refractory and relapsed cases.

Patients received nivolumab 3 mg/kg at weeks 1, 4, 7, 10, then fortnightly to week 26. The data were produced by immunoSEQ multiplex PCR, yet TCRdb's version contains in-frame clones alone and is incomplete. Here the sample spans 15,000 to 20,000 clones, 81% being singletons. The clonotype comes from a male donor with diffuse large B-cell lymphoma. The sequencing used PBMCs, collected in a trial of ipilimumab plus nivolumab as post-transplant consolidation.

The CDR3 DNA reads TGTGCCAGCAGCCCTTTCCAGGGACGGGACTATGGCTACACCTTC. Its translation: CASSPFQGRDYGYTF. The chain uses TRBV7-6 and TRBJ1-2, with TRBD1 as a possible D gene (5 bases). Trimming took 5 bases from V and 3 from J, leaving 16 bases between them. Germline values: CDR1 SGHVS, CDR2 FNYEAQ. The CDR3 length is 15 residues. Full variable domain (outside the CDR3, taken from reference TRBV7-6 and TRBJ1-2): GAGVSQSPRYKVTKRGQDVALRCDPISGHVSLYWYRQALGQGPEFLTYFNYEAQQDKSGLPNDRFSAERPEGSISTLTIQRTEQRDSAMYRCASSPFQGRDYGYTFGSGTRLTVV.